This T cell receptor beta chain originates from a study of blood T cell repertoires in COVID-19. In germline, CDR1 is MGHRA, CDR2 YSYEKL. This CDR3 has 17 residues. After removal of 1 base from V and 1 base from J, the junction contained 7 bases not matched to a gene. This table comes from immunoSEQ multiplex PCR, and its TCRdb copy is limited to in-frame clones, with some not included. The repertoire has under 100,000 clones, about 78% of them found once; the top ten carry about a third. V is TRBV4-1 and J is TRBJ2-5; 9 bases map to TRBD2. The source of this sequence is a man aged 55 to 70 with COVID-19, enrolled during active disease. The sequenced sample was peripheral blood. The CDR3 nucleotides read TGCGCCAGCAGCCAAGTGGGTGCGGGGGGGGCCCAAGAGACCCAGTACTTC. Encoded protein: CASSQVGAGGAQETQYF.